The sequence of this T cell receptor (beta chain) was determined in a study of siplizumab effects on memory and regulatory T cells. Broader study findings: It was not possible to assign a naive or memory phenotype to roughly 80-97% of proliferating CD4+ or CD8+ clones. Alloreactive sequences that could be traced to unstimulated CD4+ memory cells showed a significant reduction under siplizumab. Of the alloreactive clones, only a minor fraction mapped to unstimulated subsets.

Concerning this clone: Its cognate antigen is unknown.

The CDR3 runs 13 residues. The germline V gene has CDR1 SEHNR and CDR2 FQNEAQ (reference sequence). With 5 bases clipped from V and 5 bases from J, the junction kept 5 bases outside the gene matches. Libraries were prepared by immunoSEQ multiplex PCR; TCRdb keeps only in-frame clonotypes and omits some of them. The data show roughly 100,000 clones, approximately 90% seen once. V is TRBV7-9 and J is TRBJ2-7, with TRBD1 matching 8 bases. Input material: CD4+ T cells sorted from blood. The source is a human donor in good health. CDR3 nucleotide sequence: TGTGCCAGCAGCCGAGACAGGGGTAACGAGCAGTACTTC. As protein: CASSRDRGNEQYF.